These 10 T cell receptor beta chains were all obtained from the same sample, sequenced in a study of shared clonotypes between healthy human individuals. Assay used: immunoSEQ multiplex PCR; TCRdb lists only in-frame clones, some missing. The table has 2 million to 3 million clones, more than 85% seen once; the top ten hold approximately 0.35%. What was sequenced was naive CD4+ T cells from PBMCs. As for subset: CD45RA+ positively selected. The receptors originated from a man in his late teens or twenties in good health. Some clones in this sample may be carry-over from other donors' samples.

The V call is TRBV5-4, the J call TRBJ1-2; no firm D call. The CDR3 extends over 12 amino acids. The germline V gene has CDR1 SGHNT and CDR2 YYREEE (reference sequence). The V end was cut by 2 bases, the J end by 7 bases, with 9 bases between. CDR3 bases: TGTGCCAGCAGCTTATTCGCCGGTGGCTACACCTTC. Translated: CASSLFAGGYTF.

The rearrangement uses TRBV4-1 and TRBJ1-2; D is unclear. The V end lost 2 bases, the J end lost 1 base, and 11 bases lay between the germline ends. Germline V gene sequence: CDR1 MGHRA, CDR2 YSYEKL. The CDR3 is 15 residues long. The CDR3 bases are TGCGCCAGCAGCCAAATAGGGCTTCTTAACTATGGCTACACCTTC. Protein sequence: CASSQIGLLNYGYTF.

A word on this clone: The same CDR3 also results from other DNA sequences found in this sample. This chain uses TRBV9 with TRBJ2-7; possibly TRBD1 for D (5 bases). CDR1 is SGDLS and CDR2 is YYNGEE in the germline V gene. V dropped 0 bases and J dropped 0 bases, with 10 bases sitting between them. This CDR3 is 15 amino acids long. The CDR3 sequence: CASSVGGLSSYEQYF. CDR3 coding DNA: TGTGCCAGCAGCGTAGGGGGCTTGAGCTCCTACGAGCAGTACTTC.

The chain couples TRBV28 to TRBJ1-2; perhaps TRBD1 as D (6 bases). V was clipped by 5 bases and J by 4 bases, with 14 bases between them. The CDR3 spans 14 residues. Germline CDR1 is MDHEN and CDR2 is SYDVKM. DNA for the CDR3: TGTGCCAGCAGTGACCTACAGGGACTCTATGGCTACACCTTC. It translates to CASSDLQGLYGYTF.

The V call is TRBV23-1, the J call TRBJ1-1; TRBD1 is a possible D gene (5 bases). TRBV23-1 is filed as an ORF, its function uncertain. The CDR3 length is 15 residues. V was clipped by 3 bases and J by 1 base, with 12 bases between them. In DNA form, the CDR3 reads TGCGCCAGCAGTCAGTTGGGCAGGGCGAACACTGAAGCTTTCTTT. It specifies CASSQLGRANTEAFF.

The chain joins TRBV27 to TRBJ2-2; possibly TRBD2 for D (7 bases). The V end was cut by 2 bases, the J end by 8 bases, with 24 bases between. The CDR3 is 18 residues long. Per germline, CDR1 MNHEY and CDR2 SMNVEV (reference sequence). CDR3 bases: TGTGCCAGCAGTTTAGAGGCGGGGGCAGGGTTCTTCCTGGGGGAGCTGTTTTTT. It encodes CASSLEAGAGFFLGELFF.

The CDR3 reads CASKMEADEQYF. The CDR3 DNA follows: TGTGCCAGCAAAATGGAGGCTGACGAGCAGTACTTC. The chain carries TRBV2 and TRBJ2-7, with a possible D match to TRBD2 (5 bases). Trimming took off 7 bases at V and 5 bases at J, with 12 bases between the two ends. The CDR3 contains 12 residues. Germline CDR1 and CDR2: SNHLY and FYNNEI.

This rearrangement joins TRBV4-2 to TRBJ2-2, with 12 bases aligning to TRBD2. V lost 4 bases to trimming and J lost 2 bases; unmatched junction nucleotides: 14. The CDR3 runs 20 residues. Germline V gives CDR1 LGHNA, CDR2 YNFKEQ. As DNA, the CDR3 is TGTGCCAGCAGCCGAGAACTAGCGGGAGGAATCTACACTAACACCGGGGAGCTGTTTTTT. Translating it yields CASSRELAGGIYTNTGELFF.

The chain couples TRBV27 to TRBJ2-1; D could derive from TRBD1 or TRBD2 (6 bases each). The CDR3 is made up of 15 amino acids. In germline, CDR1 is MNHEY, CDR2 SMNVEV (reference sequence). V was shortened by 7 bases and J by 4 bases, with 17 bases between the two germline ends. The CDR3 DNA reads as TGTGCCAGCACGGGGGCAGCCGCTGAATACAATGAGCAGTTCTTC. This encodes CASTGAAAEYNEQFF.

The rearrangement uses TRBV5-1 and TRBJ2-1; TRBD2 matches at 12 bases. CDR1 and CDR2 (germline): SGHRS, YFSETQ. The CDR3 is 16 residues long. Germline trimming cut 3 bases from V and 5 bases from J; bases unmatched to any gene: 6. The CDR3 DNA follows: TGCGCCAGCAGCTCACCTCTAGCGGGAGGGAACAATGAGCAGTTCTTC. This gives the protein CASSSPLAGGNNEQFF.